This entry lists 28 T cell receptor beta chains sequenced from one sample in a study of response to subunit inactivated influenza vaccine. TCRdb redid the calling of the RT-PCR reads with MiXCR, one entry per CDR3 protein. The sample records about 700,000 distinct CDR3 sequences, around 16% being singletons. The material sequenced was PBMCs from blood, taken about 13 days after vaccination. The receptors originated from a man in his fifties or sixties who received an inactivated influenza vaccine.

The sample holds a few counts of this clonotype. CDR3 coding DNA: TGTGCCAGCAGCTTAGAAGTCGGGCAGCAGTTCTTC. Encoded protein: CASSLEVGQQFF. The chain combines TRBV7-2 with TRBJ2-1; D gene unclear. Germline CDR1 SGHTA, CDR2 FQGNSA. The CDR3 is made up of 12 amino acids. Trimming left V 1 base short and J 11 bases short, with 9 bases between. Based on the CDR3 plus reference TRBV7-2 and TRBJ2-1, the full variable domain is GAGVSQSPSNKVTEKGKDVELRCDPISGHTALYWYRQSLGQGLEFLIYFQGNSAPDKSGLPSDRFSAERTGGSVSTLTIQRTQQEDSAVYLCASSLEVGQQFFGPGTRLTVL.

This clonotype came up a few times. The genes are TRBV6-2 or TRBV6-3 and TRBJ2-1, with 8 bases matching TRBD2. The trim removed 7 bases at V and 10 bases at J, leaving 6 bases unmatched. The CDR3 consists of 12 residues. Germline V CDR1 and CDR2: MNHEY, SVGEGT. The CDR3 loop reads CASTSGGGEQFF. Here the CDR3 DNA reads TGTGCCAGCACCTCTGGCGGGGGGGAGCAGTTCTTC.

The gene calls are TRBV7-9 and TRBJ1-1; D perhaps matches TRBD1 (5 bases). The germline V and J ends were trimmed by 3 bases and 1 base, with 12 bases remaining between them. CDR1 is SEHNR and CDR2 is FQNEAQ in the germline V gene (reference sequence). This CDR3 is built from 15 residues. CDR3 protein: CASSLAGLWNTEAFF. CDR3 coding DNA: TGTGCCAGCAGCTTGGCGGGACTTTGGAACACTGAAGCTTTCTTT. The full variable domain, rest sourced from reference TRBV7-9 and TRBJ1-1, is DTGVSQNPRHKITKRGQNVTFRCDPISEHNRLYWYRQTLGQGPEFLTYFQNEAQLEKSRLLSDRFSAERPKGSFSTLEIQRTEQGDSAMYLCASSLAGLWNTEAFFGQGTRLTVV.

This clonotype was seen repeatedly, ten times or more. This chain uses TRBV20-1 with TRBJ1-6; TRBD1 agrees at 9 bases. This CDR3 has 16 residues. V was pared by 1 base and J by 10 bases, with 11 bases of the junction left unmatched. Germline V gene sequence: CDR1 DFQATT, CDR2 SNEGSKA (reference sequence). The DNA of the CDR3 is TGCAGTGCTAGAGCTTCTAGGGACAGGGAGAACTCACCCCTCCACTTT. The encoded protein is CSARASRDRENSPLHF.

The V call is TRBV28, the J call TRBJ2-7; 10 bases fit TRBD1. J gave up 4 bases and V 8 bases, and 5 bases lay outside the gene matches. Germline CDR1 and CDR2: MDHEN and SYDVKM. The CDR3 has 13 residues. The CDR3 is CASYRDRGYEQYF. The CDR3 bases are TGTGCCAGCTACCGGGACAGGGGTTACGAGCAGTACTTC.

This clonotype was picked up a small number of times. The rearrangement joins TRBV14 to TRBJ2-1; D may be TRBD2 (5 bases). Trimming removed 3 bases from V and 0 bases from J, with 12 bases in between. There are 16 residues in the CDR3. Germline V CDR1 and CDR2: SGHDN, FVKESK. The CDR3 here is CASSHGLLSSYNEQFF. In nucleotides, the CDR3 is TGTGCCAGCAGCCATGGACTCTTGAGCTCCTACAATGAGCAGTTCTTC. The full variable domain, rest sourced from reference TRBV14 and TRBJ2-1, is EAGVTQFPSHSVIEKGQTVTLRCDPISGHDNLYWYRRVMGKEIKFLLHFVKESKQDESGMPNNRFLAERTGGTYSTLKVQPAELEDSGVYFCASSHGLLSSYNEQFFGPGTRLTVL.

This clonotype has at least ten counts. V is TRBV12-3 or TRBV12-4 and J is TRBJ1-5; D remains ambiguous. The CDR3 contains 11 residues. V lost 3 bases to trimming and J lost 6 bases, with 3 bases between them. CDR3 in DNA: TGTGCCAGCAGTTTGGGTCAGCCCCAGCATTTT. This codes for CASSLGQPQHF.

The table lists this clonotype with many counts. CDR3 in DNA: TGTGCCAGCAGCTTTTTAGGTCTCACAGATACGCAGTATTTT. It yields the protein CASSFLGLTDTQYF. The chain employs TRBV7-9 and TRBJ2-3; D is unresolved. Per germline, CDR1 SEHNR and CDR2 FQNEAQ (reference sequence). The CDR3 consists of 14 residues. The V gene lost 3 bases and the J gene lost 2 bases, with 9 bases spanning the gap.

The chain combines TRBV10-3 with TRBJ2-1; 14 bases line up with TRBD2. This CDR3 region has 17 residues. The germline V gene has CDR1 ENHRY and CDR2 SYGVKD. The V segment lost 6 bases and the J segment 6 bases; nucleotides outside the gene matches: 10. CDR3 amino acids: CAIRGTSGSRALNEQFF. DNA for the CDR3: TGTGCCATCAGAGGGACTAGCGGGAGCAGAGCCCTCAATGAGCAGTTCTTC.

This clonotype occurred a few times. The V call is TRBV20-1, the J call TRBJ1-5; D is ambiguous. V gave up 3 bases and J gave up 3 bases, with 9 bases separating them. This CDR3 is 13 amino acids long. Germline assignment: CDR1 DFQATT and CDR2 SNEGSKA (reference sequence). Here the CDR3 reads CSARGHNNQPQHF. In DNA form, the CDR3 reads TGCAGTGCTAGGGGTCACAACAATCAGCCCCAGCATTTT.

The chain joins TRBV18 to TRBJ1-5; TRBD1 matches 9 bases. J lost 4 bases, V lost 0 bases, and 4 bases had no gene match. The CDR3 extends over 16 amino acids. Per the germline V gene, CDR1 is KGHSH and CDR2 is LQKENI. The CDR3 DNA reads TGTGCCAGCTCACCACCGGGACAGGGTCATAATCAGCCCCAGCATTTT. It codes for CASSPPGQGHNQPQHF.

The chain has TRBV3-1 and TRBJ2-7; 7 bases are shared with TRBD1. Germline lookup yields CDR1 LGHDT and CDR2 YNNKEL (reference sequence). J lost 6 bases, V lost 5 bases, and 10 bases had no gene match. This CDR3 is 14 amino acids long. CDR3 nucleotides: TGTGCCAGCAGCTACTCCGGGACAGAGGGCGAGCAGTACTTC. It translates to CASSYSGTEGEQYF.

A few counts support this clonotype. This rearrangement joins TRBV5-1 to TRBJ1-1; D might be TRBD1 (6 bases). This CDR3 is 19 amino acids long. Germline values: CDR1 SGHRS, CDR2 YFSETQ. Trimming pared 3 bases from V and 3 bases from J, leaving 27 bases between. In DNA, the CDR3 is TGCGCCAGCAGCTCCCCGAAAGGGGTTTTGGGGGCTGTGGACACTGAAGCTTTCTTT. This gives the protein CASSSPKGVLGAVDTEAFF. The full variable domain, rest sourced from reference TRBV5-1 and TRBJ1-1, is KAGVTQTPRYLIKTRGQQVTLSCSPISGHRSVSWYQQTPGQGLQFLFEYFSETQRNKGNFPGRFSGRQFSNSRSEMNVSTLELGDSALYLCASSSPKGVLGAVDTEAFFGQGTRLTVV.

The chain employs TRBV20-1 and TRBJ2-7, with a weak D call TRBD2 (6 bases). The V and J ends lost 3 bases and 3 bases respectively, with 12 bases between them. CDR3 size: 13 residues. CDR1 and CDR2 (germline): DFQATT, SNEGSKA (reference sequence). In DNA, the CDR3 is TGCAGTGCTAGGGAGGGCCAGGGCTACGAGCAGTACTTC. It is translated as CSAREGQGYEQYF.

The chain combines TRBV12-3 or TRBV12-4 with TRBJ2-5; possible D gene TRBD2, 5 bases. Trimming shortened V by 5 bases and J by 2 bases, and 12 bases separated the two germline ends. CDR3 length: 14 amino acids. CDR3 region: CASSPTSLQETQYF. The CDR3 DNA sequence: TGTGCCAGCAGTCCAACTAGTCTACAAGAGACCCAGTACTTC.

This clonotype was seen more than once but under ten times. The J gene is TRBJ2-3, the V gene TRBV4-2, with 16 bases fitting TRBD2. Germline CDR1 is LGHNA and CDR2 is YNFKEQ. The CDR3 runs 19 residues. V gave up 4 bases and J gave up 2 bases; unmatched junction bases: 9. The CDR3 DNA reads TGTGCCAGCAGCCGTTTCGGGACTAGCGGGGGGGCCGACACAGATACGCAGTATTTT. It codes for CASSRFGTSGGADTDTQYF.

In this sample, this clonotype turned up a few times. The gene calls are TRBV5-1 and TRBJ1-2, with no clear D. Germline CDR1 and CDR2: SGHRS and YFSETQ. This CDR3 has 13 residues. V lost 1 base and J lost 4, with 8 bases in between. The CDR3 bases are TGCGCCAGCAGCTTGCACCGGGCCTATGGCTACACCTTC. Translating gives CASSLHRAYGYTF. Looking up the rest from reference TRBV5-1 and TRBJ1-2 gives the full variable domain: KAGVTQTPRYLIKTRGQQVTLSCSPISGHRSVSWYQQTPGQGLQFLFEYFSETQRNKGNFPGRFSGRQFSNSRSEMNVSTLELGDSALYLCASSLHRAYGYTFGSGTRLTVV.

The CDR3 DNA is TGTGCCAGCACCACCCCGGGAAGGTCAAATGAGCAGTTCTTC. As protein: CASTTPGRSNEQFF. The chain uses TRBV11-2 and TRBJ2-1; a possible D gene is TRBD2 (5 bases). The CDR3 runs 14 residues. Per germline, CDR1 SGHAT and CDR2 FQNNGV. Trimming took 7 bases from V and 7 from J, leaving 17 bases between them.

This clonotype was picked up a small number of times. The rearrangement joins TRBV7-6 to TRBJ1-1, with D hard to call. Germline CDR1 is SGHVS and CDR2 is FNYEAQ. The V and J ends lost 2 bases and 0 bases respectively, with 4 bases between them. This CDR3 contains 13 residues. The CDR3 nucleotides read TGTGCCAGCAGCTTAATACTGAACACTGAAGCTTTCTTT. As protein: CASSLILNTEAFF.

This clonotype was seen a handful of times. This chain uses TRBV11-2 with TRBJ2-1; TRBD2 matches 7 bases. Germline CDR1 and CDR2: SGHAT and FQNNGV. The CDR3 loop spans 16 amino acids. Germline trimming cut 4 bases from V and 9 bases from J; bases unmatched to any gene: 15. The CDR3 coding sequence is TGTGCCAGCAGCTGGCTGCTCGGCGGGAGTGGAGGTGAGCAGTTCTTC. Its translation: CASSWLLGGSGGEQFF.

This rearrangement joins TRBV5-4 to TRBJ2-5; maybe TRBD2 (5 bases). The CDR3 spans 16 residues. CDR1 and CDR2 (germline): SGHNT, YYREEE (reference sequence). V was clipped by 0 bases and J by 0 bases, with 12 bases between them. The CDR3 sequence is CASSLVSGTYQETQYF. CDR3 nucleotides: TGTGCCAGCAGCTTGGTCAGCGGCACCTACCAAGAGACCCAGTACTTC.

Ten or more counts support this clonotype. This chain joins TRBV28 and TRBJ2-7; 9 bases match TRBD1. This CDR3 is 15 amino acids long. Germline CDR1 reads MDHEN; CDR2 reads SYDVKM. The ends lost 6 bases at V and 0 bases at J; junction bases unmatched: 6. The CDR3 bases are TGTGCCAGCAGGGGACAGGGAGGGAGCTCCTACGAGCAGTACTTC. Protein product: CASRGQGGSSYEQYF.

This clonotype was picked up a small number of times. The rearrangement links TRBV12-3 or TRBV12-4 to TRBJ1-4; unclear D gene. The CDR3 loop spans 16 amino acids. Between the trimmed V and J ends, which lost 5 bases and 0 bases, there was a span of 13 bases. The CDR3 DNA reads TGTGCCAGCAGTGCATATACAGATGCAACTAATGAAAAACTGTTTTTT. Its translation is CASSAYTDATNEKLFF.

The genes are TRBV28 and TRBJ1-4; TRBD1 matches 12 bases. The CDR3 extends over 15 amino acids. The ends lost 6 bases at V and 7 bases at J; junction bases unmatched: 6. Germline values: CDR1 MDHEN, CDR2 SYDVKM. For the CDR3, the DNA is TGTGCCAGCAGAACCGGGACAGGGGGCTTTGAAAAACTGTTTTTT. As protein: CASRTGTGGFEKLFF. The variable domain in full, with the rest retrieved from reference TRBV28 and TRBJ1-4, is DVKVTQSSRYLVKRTGEKVFLECVQDMDHENMFWYRQDPGLGLRLIYFSYDVKMKEKGDIPEGYSVSREKKERFSLILESASTNQTSMYLCASRTGTGGFEKLFFGSGTQLSVL.

This clonotype turned up a few times. The chain uses TRBV24-1 and TRBJ2-1; maybe TRBD1 (5 bases). CDR3 length equals 11 residues. Trimming removed 4 bases from V and 9 bases from J, with 6 bases in between. Per the germline V gene, CDR1 is KGHDR and CDR2 is SFDVKD. CDR3 coding DNA: TGTGCCACCAGTGAACAGGTTGAGCAGTTCTTC. This codes for CATSEQVEQFF.

This clonotype was seen only a few times. The V gene is TRBV6-5, the J gene TRBJ2-5; no reliable D call. The germline V and J ends were trimmed by 5 bases and 5 bases, with 15 bases remaining between them. The CDR3 has 14 amino acids. The germline CDR1 and CDR2 sequences are MNHEY and SVGAGI. The CDR3 is CASSPSLSWETQYF. CDR3 bases: TGTGCCAGCAGTCCCTCGTTGAGCTGGGAGACCCAGTACTTC.

V and J are TRBV6-1 and TRBJ1-2; D call uncertain. The CDR3 runs to 15 residues. CDR1 is MNHNS and CDR2 is SASEGT in the germline V gene. Trimming shortened V by 6 bases and J by 5 bases, and 19 bases separated the two germline ends. CDR3 sequence reads: CASSLTSGAGYGYTF. The CDR3 DNA follows: TGTGCCAGCAGCCTAACGAGCGGAGCGGGGTATGGCTACACCTTC.

This clonotype was picked up a small number of times. This chain joins TRBV19 and TRBJ1-5; D not certain. This CDR3 has 13 residues. Trimming left V 5 bases short and J 5 bases short, with 10 bases between. Germline V gives CDR1 LNHDA, CDR2 SQIVND (reference sequence). CDR3 sequence reads: CASSEAEYQPQHF. In nucleotides, the CDR3 is TGTGCCAGTAGTGAGGCCGAGTATCAGCCCCAGCATTTT.